Below, 18 T cell receptor beta chains from the same sample are listed, as sequenced in a study of CD8 T cells in Susac syndrome. An amount of RNA that ranged from roughly 0.5 to 1 ug was reverse transcribed with random hexamers. TCRdb analysed the immunoSEQ multiplex PCR reads with MiXCR anew, one entry per CDR3 protein. The sample has some 97,000 distinct CDR3 sequences, nearly 97% seen once. The sequencing input was CD8+ T cells from PBMCs. The source is a human donor with Susac syndrome.

The gene calls are TRBV2 and TRBJ2-7; 7 bases are a match to TRBD1. Trimming removed 2 bases from V and 3 bases from J; junction bases left unmatched: 4. This CDR3 contains 14 residues. CDR1 is SNHLY and CDR2 is FYNNEI in the germline V gene. In DNA form, the CDR3 reads TGTGCCAGCAGTGAAAGTCAGGGGGACTACGAGCAGTACTTC. The encoded protein is CASSESQGDYEQYF.

This clonotype was seen just once. V is TRBV15 and J is TRBJ2-2; D remains unclear. The CDR3 covers 14 residues. Germline V gene data show CDR1 as LNHNV and CDR2 as YYDKDF (reference sequence). Trimming removed 5 bases at V and 0 bases at J, with 7 bases between. CDR3 loop: CATSGPPNTGELFF. The CDR3 nucleotides are TGTGCCACCAGCGGTCCACCGAACACCGGGGAGCTGTTTTTT.

This clonotype was counted once. The chain recombines TRBV5-1 with TRBJ1-1, with a possible D match to TRBD1 (5 bases). The V end was cut by 4 bases, the J end by 7 bases, with 14 bases between. CDR1 and CDR2 (germline): SGHRS, YFSETQ. The CDR3 contains 13 residues. The CDR3 reads CASSPGRSLEAFF. CDR3 coding DNA: TGCGCCAGCAGCCCGGGACGGAGCCTTGAAGCTTTCTTT.

The gene calls are TRBV9 and TRBJ1-2; D uncertain. V dropped 0 bases and J dropped 12 bases, with 9 bases sitting between them. Germline V lookup: CDR1 SGDLS, CDR2 YYNGEE. The CDR3 contains 11 residues. CDR3 sequence reads: CASSVGPYDTF. CDR3 DNA: TGTGCCAGCAGCGTAGGGCCCTACGACACCTTC.

V usage is TRBV10-1 and J usage is TRBJ2-3, with 8 bases identical to TRBD2. The CDR3 consists of 13 residues. From germline, CDR1 is WNHNN and CDR2 SYGVQD (reference sequence). V lost 4 bases to trimming and J lost 6 bases; unmatched junction nucleotides: 3. The CDR3 nucleotides are TGCGCCAGCAGTGGGACTAGCTGGGATACGCAGTATTTT. Translating it yields CASSGTSWDTQYF.

This clonotype has just one count. The chain couples TRBV7-2 to TRBJ2-5; maybe TRBD1 (5 bases). This CDR3 spans 14 amino acids. Germline values: CDR1 SGHTA, CDR2 FQGNSA. The V gene lost 5 bases and the J gene lost 5 bases, with 15 bases spanning the gap. The CDR3, as DNA: TGTGCCAGCAGCCCCGAGCCCTCAGGGGAGACCCAGTACTTC. It is translated as CASSPEPSGETQYF.

The chain uses TRBV11-2 and TRBJ2-2; no clear D gene. The length of the CDR3 is 13 residues. Deletions cut 1 base from V and 6 bases from J, with 6 bases between. Germline V gives CDR1 SGHAT, CDR2 FQNNGV. The CDR3 protein is CASSLVYAGELFF. The CDR3 DNA reads TGTGCCAGCAGCTTAGTTTATGCCGGGGAGCTGTTTTTT.

This chain connects TRBV9 to TRBJ2-3, with 8 bases lining up with TRBD2. CDR3 length: 15 residues. The ends lost 3 bases at V and 4 bases at J; junction bases unmatched: 7. Germline CDR1 is SGDLS and CDR2 is YYNGEE. CDR3 nucleotides: TGTGCCAGCAGCGGAGGCGGGGGGCACGCAGATACGCAGTATTTT. Protein sequence: CASSGGGGHADTQYF. Supplemented by reference TRBV9 and TRBJ2-3, the full variable domain reads DSGVTQTPKHLITATGQRVTLRCSPRSGDLSVYWYQQSLDQGLQFLIQYYNGEERAKGNILERFSAQQFPDLHSELNLSSLELGDSALYFCASSGGGGHADTQYFGPGTRLTVL.

This clonotype has only one observation. The chain couples TRBV3-1 to TRBJ1-1; no clear D. In germline, CDR1 is LGHDT, CDR2 YNNKEL (reference sequence). The CDR3 sequence is 13 residues long. The V gene lost 4 bases and the J gene lost 8 bases, with 14 bases spanning the gap. Here the CDR3 DNA reads TGTGCCAGCAGCCCAGACAATCGGGGAGAAGCTTTCTTT. It encodes CASSPDNRGEAFF.

The rearrangement joins TRBV12-5 to TRBJ1-1; D perhaps matches TRBD1 (6 bases). This CDR3 contains 17 residues. CDR1 LGHNT and CDR2 FRNRAP come from the germline V gene. Trimming left V 6 bases short and J 0 bases short, with 20 bases between. This CDR3 reads CASGSSRDTPVNTEAFF. DNA of the CDR3: TGTGCTAGTGGGTCCAGTAGGGACACCCCTGTGAACACTGAAGCTTTCTTT.

The chain employs TRBV29-1 and TRBJ2-7; TRBD1 matches 8 bases. Germline CDR1 and CDR2: SQVTM and ANQGSEA. The CDR3 spans 16 residues. J lost 2 bases, V lost 2 bases, and 11 bases had no gene match. The CDR3 DNA follows: TGCAGCGTTGAATTAGGAGAGACAGGGGATACCTACGAGCAGTACTTC. Translation gives CSVELGETGDTYEQYF.

This clonotype was counted once. The chain joins TRBV4-1 to TRBJ2-5, with D perhaps TRBD1 (6 bases). V was trimmed by 5 bases and J by 2 bases, leaving 12 bases between them. Germline V gives CDR1 MGHRA, CDR2 YSYEKL. The length of the CDR3 is 14 residues. Here the CDR3 reads CASSTLQGQETQYF. In nucleotides, the CDR3 is TGCGCCAGCAGCACTCTACAGGGTCAAGAGACCCAGTACTTC.

V and J are TRBV9 and TRBJ1-2; D unresolved. The length of the CDR3 is 14 residues. Germline V gene data show CDR1 as SGDLS and CDR2 as YYNGEE. V lost 3 bases and J 2 bases, leaving 11 bases between the germline ends. The DNA for the CDR3 is TGTGCCAGCAGCGGCACATGGGCAAACTATGGCTACACCTTC. It is translated as CASSGTWANYGYTF.

This rearrangement joins TRBV3-1 to TRBJ1-5; D uncertain. V dropped 6 bases and J dropped 3 bases, with 9 bases sitting between them. The length of the CDR3 is 13 residues. Germline-derived CDR1 and CDR2 are LGHDT and YNNKEL (reference sequence). The CDR3: CASSNSFNQPQHF. CDR3 in DNA: TGTGCCAGCAGTAACAGTTTCAATCAGCCCCAGCATTTT.

This chain links TRBV7-9 with TRBJ2-4; D is perhaps TRBD1 or TRBD2 (6 bases each). This CDR3 has 16 residues. The V end was cut by 2 bases, the J end by 9 bases, with 20 bases between. Germline CDR1 and CDR2: SEHNR and FQNEAQ (reference sequence). This chain's CDR3 is CASSLQGTGALGIQYF. The CDR3 DNA sequence: TGTGCCAGCAGCTTACAAGGAACGGGGGCTCTAGGCATTCAGTACTTC. Full variable domain (remainder filled in from reference TRBV7-9 and TRBJ2-4): DTGVSQNPRHKITKRGQNVTFRCDPISEHNRLYWYRQTLGQGPEFLTYFQNEAQLEKSRLLSDRFSAERPKGSFSTLEIQRTEQGDSAMYLCASSLQGTGALGIQYFGAGTRLSVL.

The chain links TRBV2 to TRBJ1-3; D ambiguous. Trimming took off 10 bases at V and 0 bases at J, with 13 bases between the two ends. The germline V gene encodes CDR1 SNHLY and CDR2 FYNNEI. This CDR3 region has 14 residues. Here the CDR3 reads CATGGLSSGNTIYF. Here the CDR3 DNA reads TGTGCCACCGGAGGACTGAGCTCTGGAAACACCATATATTTT. Full variable domain (rest looked up from reference TRBV2 and TRBJ1-3): EPEVTQTPSHQVTQMGQEVILRCVPISNHLYFYWYRQILGQKVEFLVSFYNNEISEKSEIFDDQFSVERPDGSNFTLKIRSTKLEDSAMYFCATGGLSSGNTIYFGEGSWLTVV.

The chain recombines TRBV3-1 with TRBJ1-2; D ambiguous. The germline CDR1 and CDR2 sequences are LGHDT and YNNKEL (reference sequence). The CDR3 is made up of 18 amino acids. V shed 4 bases and J shed 8 bases, with 29 bases lying between them. This CDR3 is CASSRSYEGARSAGGYTF. CDR3 sequence (DNA): TGTGCCAGCAGCCGATCGTACGAGGGCGCCAGGTCAGCGGGCGGCTACACCTTC.

The V call is TRBV7-9, the J call TRBJ2-3; D call uncertain. Germline CDR1 is SEHNR and CDR2 is FQNEAQ (reference sequence). The CDR3 is 10 residues long. V was cut by 3 bases and J by 6 bases, with 1 base left in between. CDR3 in amino acids: CASSLDTQYF. CDR3 nucleotides: TGTGCCAGCAGCTTGGATACGCAGTATTTT.